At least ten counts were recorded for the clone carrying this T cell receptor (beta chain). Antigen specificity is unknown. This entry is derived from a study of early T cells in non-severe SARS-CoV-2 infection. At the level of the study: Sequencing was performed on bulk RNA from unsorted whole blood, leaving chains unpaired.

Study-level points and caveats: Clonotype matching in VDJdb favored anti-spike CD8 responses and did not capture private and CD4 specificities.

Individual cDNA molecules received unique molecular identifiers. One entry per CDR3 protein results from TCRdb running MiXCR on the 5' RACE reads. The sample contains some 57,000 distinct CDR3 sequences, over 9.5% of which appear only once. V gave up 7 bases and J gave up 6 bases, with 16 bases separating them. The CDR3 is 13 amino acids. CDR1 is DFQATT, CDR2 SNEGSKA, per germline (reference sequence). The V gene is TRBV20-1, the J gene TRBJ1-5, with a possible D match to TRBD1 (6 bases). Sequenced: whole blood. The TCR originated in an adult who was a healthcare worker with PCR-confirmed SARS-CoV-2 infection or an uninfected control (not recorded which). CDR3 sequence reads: CSVTQQGGQPQHF. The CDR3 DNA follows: TGCAGTGTTACACAACAGGGTGGTCAGCCCCAGCATTTT.